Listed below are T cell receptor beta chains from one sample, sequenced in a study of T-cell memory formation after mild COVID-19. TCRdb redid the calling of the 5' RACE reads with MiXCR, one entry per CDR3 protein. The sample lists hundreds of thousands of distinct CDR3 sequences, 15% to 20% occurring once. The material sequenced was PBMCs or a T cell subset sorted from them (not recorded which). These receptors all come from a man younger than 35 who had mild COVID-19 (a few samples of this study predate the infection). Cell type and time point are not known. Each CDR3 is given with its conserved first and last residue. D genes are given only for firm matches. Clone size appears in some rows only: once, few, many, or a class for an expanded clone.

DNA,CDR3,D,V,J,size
TGCGCCAGCAGTTCCGGCGGAGGGATGGAGACCCAGTACTTC,CASSSGGGMETQYF,.,TRBV5-1,TRBJ2-5,.
TGTGCCAGCAGTGAAATCGACAGACGCTCCCTAATTGAAAAACTGTTTTTT,CASSEIDRRSLIEKLFF,.,TRBV2,TRBJ1-4,.
TGTGCCATCAGTGACTATAGCAATCAGCCCCAGCATTTT,CAISDYSNQPQHF,.,TRBV10-3,TRBJ1-5,.
TGCGCCAGCAGCCGACTAGCGAGGCGGAAAGACCAGTACCAAGAGACCCAGTACTTC,CASSRLARRKDQYQETQYF,TRBD2,TRBV5-1,TRBJ2-5,few
TGCGCCAGCAGCCAAGATCCCAGGGGCTGGATCACAGATACGCAGTATTTT,CASSQDPRGWITDTQYF,.,TRBV4-1,TRBJ2-3,.
TGCAGTGCCGGGACTAGCGGGGGTTACCAAGAGACCCAGTACTTC,CSAGTSGGYQETQYF,TRBD2,TRBV20-1,TRBJ2-5,.
TGTGCCAGCAGCCCCGAGGGGACAGGGCAATACGAGCAGTACTTC,CASSPEGTGQYEQYF,TRBD1,TRBV13,TRBJ2-7,.
TGCGCCAGCAGCCTAACCCCGGAGGGGAACACTGAAGCTTTCTTT,CASSLTPEGNTEAFF,.,TRBV4-3,TRBJ1-1,few
TGTGCCAGCAGTTTAAGTGGGTCCGGGGGGTCGCCCCAGCATTTT,CASSLSGSGGSPQHF,.,TRBV12-3/TRBV12-4,TRBJ1-5,few
TGCGCCAGCAGCTTGAGCCTAGCGGGGGGGATCGTAAATGAGCAGTTCTTC,CASSLSLAGGIVNEQFF,TRBD2,TRBV5-1,TRBJ2-1,few
TGCGCCAGCGGAGTTGGTTCTGGGGCCAACGTCCTGACTTTC,CASGVGSGANVLTF,.,TRBV5-1,TRBJ2-6,.
TGCAGCGTTTTGACCTGGGCAACATCAGCCTACGAGCAGTACTTC,CSVLTWATSAYEQYF,.,TRBV29-1,TRBJ2-7,few
TGCAGTGCTAGGGAAATTTTGACACCGAACACCGGGGAGCTGTTTTTT,CSAREILTPNTGELFF,.,TRBV20-1,TRBJ2-2,.
TGCGCCAGCAGCCAGGAGCGGGGCCGTTTTAATGAGCAGTTCTTC,CASSQERGRFNEQFF,TRBD2,TRBV4-3,TRBJ2-1,few
TGTGCCAGCAGCCAAGACGGACTAGCGGGGGGGAGGCGTACAGATACGCAGTATTTT,CASSQDGLAGGRRTDTQYF,TRBD2,TRBV4-2,TRBJ2-3,.
TGCAGTGCTCCCCTCTCACGGGGGGGCCGGAATGAGCAGTTCTTC,CSAPLSRGGRNEQFF,TRBD2,TRBV20-1,TRBJ2-1,.
TGTGCCAGCAGCTCCACCGGGACAGGGAATTCACCCCTCCACTTT,CASSSTGTGNSPLHF,TRBD1,TRBV7-2,TRBJ1-6,.
TGCGCCAGCAGCTCCGCCGTTACCACTGAAGCTTTCTTT,CASSSAVTTEAFF,.,TRBV5-1,TRBJ1-1,few
TGTGCCAGCAGTGATTGGGGATATAGCAATCAGCCCCAGCATTTT,CASSDWGYSNQPQHF,.,TRBV6-1,TRBJ1-5,few
TGTGCCAGCAGCCCCCAGCAAGCCTACAATGAGCAGTTCTTC,CASSPQQAYNEQFF,.,TRBV7-9,TRBJ2-1,.
TGCGCCAGCAGCTTGGGTCCGGGGGAAGTAAGATCACCCCTCCACTTT,CASSLGPGEVRSPLHF,.,TRBV5-1,TRBJ1-6,.
TGTGCCAGCAGTTCCGGGACTACAAATCAGCCCCAGCATTTT,CASSSGTTNQPQHF,.,TRBV12-3/TRBV12-4,TRBJ1-5,few
TGCAGTGCTAGAGATTCGGCTTTTGAAGCTTTCTTT,CSARDSAFEAFF,.,TRBV20-1,TRBJ1-1,.
TGTGCCAGCAGCTCGGGACCCGGGGGATCAGATACGCAGTATTTT,CASSSGPGGSDTQYF,.,TRBV7-9,TRBJ2-3,.
TGCGCCAGCAGCTCCCCGCTCGGACCGGCCTCCTACGAGCAGTACTTC,CASSSPLGPASYEQYF,.,TRBV5-1,TRBJ2-7,.
TGTGCCAGCAGTTACTCCCAGCCGAACACCGGGGAGCTGTTTTTT,CASSYSQPNTGELFF,.,TRBV6-6,TRBJ2-2,.
TGTGCCAGCAGCCAAGGTGTCCCCAGCTCCTACAATGAGCAGTTCTTC,CASSQGVPSSYNEQFF,.,TRBV3-1,TRBJ2-1,.
TGCAGTGCTCCTTCAGGGGCTCTTCTTAGCTATGGCTACACCTTC,CSAPSGALLSYGYTF,.,TRBV20-1,TRBJ1-2,.
TGTGCCAGCAGCCCGAACGGACAGTCATTCTATGGCTACACCTTC,CASSPNGQSFYGYTF,.,TRBV7-2,TRBJ1-2,few
TGCAGTGCTAGAGATGAGCCCCTAGCGGGGGGCACTTATAGCACAGATACGCAGTATTTT,CSARDEPLAGGTYSTDTQYF,TRBD2,TRBV20-1,TRBJ2-3,.
TGTGCCAGCGCCCCAGCGGGGGTCGGCGAGCAGTACTTC,CASAPAGVGEQYF,TRBD2,TRBV7-9,TRBJ2-7,.
TGTGCCGCCGAGGGGGAAGAGACCCAGTACTTC,CAAEGEETQYF,.,TRBV6-2/TRBV6-3,TRBJ2-5,.
TGCAGTGCTAGAGCCTTTCAGGAGACATATGGCTACACCTTC,CSARAFQETYGYTF,.,TRBV20-1,TRBJ1-2,many
TGTGCCAGCAGAATGGGCCTATACGAGCAGTACTTC,CASRMGLYEQYF,.,TRBV7-9,TRBJ2-7,.
TGTGCCAGCAGCTCCCAGGGCCTAGCGGGTCAAGAGACCCAGTACTTC,CASSSQGLAGQETQYF,TRBD2,TRBV7-2,TRBJ2-5,few
TGTGCCATCAGTGAGCCAGCGGGGGGGCCTATGGAGACCCAGTACTTC,CAISEPAGGPMETQYF,TRBD2,TRBV10-3,TRBJ2-5,many
TGTGCCAGCAGCTTAGCCACAGGGCCCTCCTACAATGAGCAGTTCTTC,CASSLATGPSYNEQFF,.,TRBV7-9,TRBJ2-1,once
TGCAGTGCTACGGCAGGGTGGAACACTGAAGCTTTCTTT,CSATAGWNTEAFF,.,TRBV20-1,TRBJ1-1,.
TGTGCCATCGGTCGGGGGATGAATCAGCCCCAGCATTTT,CAIGRGMNQPQHF,.,TRBV10-3,TRBJ1-5,.
TGTGCCAGCAGTTTATCCCTGGGGGGGGTCCACACAGATACGCAGTATTTT,CASSLSLGGVHTDTQYF,TRBD2,TRBV12-3/TRBV12-4,TRBJ2-3,.
TGTGCCAGCAGTTTTTTAAGGGGGAACACTGAAGCTTTCTTT,CASSFLRGNTEAFF,.,TRBV12-3/TRBV12-4,TRBJ1-1,few
TGTGCCACCAGCAGAGACCGCCTCGGGACCCAGTACTTC,CATSRDRLGTQYF,.,TRBV15,TRBJ2-5,.
TGTGCCATCGGGGTAGAGGGGCCCCAGCATTTT,CAIGVEGPQHF,.,TRBV10-3,TRBJ1-5,few
TGCAGTGCTAGCGGGGGGGGATACAATGAGCAGTTCTTC,CSASGGGYNEQFF,TRBD2,TRBV20-1,TRBJ2-1,few